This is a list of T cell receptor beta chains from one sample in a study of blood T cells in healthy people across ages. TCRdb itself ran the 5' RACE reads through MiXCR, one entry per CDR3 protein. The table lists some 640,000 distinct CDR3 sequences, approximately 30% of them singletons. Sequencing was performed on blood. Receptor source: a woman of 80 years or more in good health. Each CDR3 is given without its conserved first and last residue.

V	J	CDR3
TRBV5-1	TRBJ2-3	ASSYLQGKSTDTQY
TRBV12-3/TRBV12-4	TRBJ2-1	ASSLELEQF
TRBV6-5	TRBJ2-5	ASSRQDRQETQY
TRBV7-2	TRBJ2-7	ASSTTGQGYEQY
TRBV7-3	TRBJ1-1	ASSQSGMGTEAF
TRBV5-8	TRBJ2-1	ASSSGSRAGSNEQF
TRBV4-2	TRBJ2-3	ASSQDLATSGASTDTQY
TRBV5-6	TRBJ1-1	ASSSVDRGAF
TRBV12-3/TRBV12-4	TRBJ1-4	ASSLGSGISEKLF
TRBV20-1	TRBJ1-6	SATTGTLYNSPLH
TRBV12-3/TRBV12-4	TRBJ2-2	ASIPPGTSGVRLF
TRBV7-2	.	ASSQALAGPYEQY
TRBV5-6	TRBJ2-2	ASTQGYRPTGERF
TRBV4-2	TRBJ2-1	ASSQGADYSEQF
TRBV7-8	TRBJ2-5	ASSWTSSWNEQY
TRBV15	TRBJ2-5	ATSRSEATKY
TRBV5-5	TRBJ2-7	ASNLTAGRYEQY
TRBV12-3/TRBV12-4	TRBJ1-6	ASSQQGRNSPLH
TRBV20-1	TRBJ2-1	SARASGKYNEQF
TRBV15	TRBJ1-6	ATSRAGQYNSPLH
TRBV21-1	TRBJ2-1	ASSKQDETFDNGQF
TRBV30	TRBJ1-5	AWSDRAVNQPQH
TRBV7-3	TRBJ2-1	ASSLSGGYINEQF
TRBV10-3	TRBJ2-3	AISVGRGDTQY
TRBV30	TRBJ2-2	ARKASYGGTGELF
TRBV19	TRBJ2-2	ASSIAQGGDTGELF
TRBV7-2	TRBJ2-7	ASSLGMLLRSSYEQY
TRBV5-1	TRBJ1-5	ASSLASAGGGQPQH
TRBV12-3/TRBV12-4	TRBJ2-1	ASSLLLAGGPVNEQF
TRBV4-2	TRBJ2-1	ASSQGTSGDNEQF
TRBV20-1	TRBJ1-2	SARGTGQGSYGYT
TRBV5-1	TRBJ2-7	ASSLIGTTYEQY
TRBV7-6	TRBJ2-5	ACSLDRGQETQY
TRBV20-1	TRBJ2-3	SASNPNWDTDTQY
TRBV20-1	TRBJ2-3	SARFGQGGSDTQY
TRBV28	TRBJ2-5	ASSFHGRTGRLETQY
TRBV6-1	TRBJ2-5	ASSAFGDSYQETQY
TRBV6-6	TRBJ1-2	ASSSGTGRGNYGYT
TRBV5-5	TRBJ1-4	ASSTEGTVLATNEKLF
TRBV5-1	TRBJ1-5	ASSPQRGIQPQH
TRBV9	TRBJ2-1	ASSAQNNEQF
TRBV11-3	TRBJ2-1	ASSLGITLYNEQF
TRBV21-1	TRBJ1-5	ASSKFWNQPQH
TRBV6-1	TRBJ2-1	AGSDIGQRAAAGEQF
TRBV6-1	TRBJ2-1	ASRATRGVDSYNEQF
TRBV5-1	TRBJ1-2	ASSKDTNYGYT
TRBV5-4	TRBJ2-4	ASSPRRENIQY
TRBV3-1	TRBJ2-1	ASSQSGTDLREQF
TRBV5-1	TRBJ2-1	ASSFHGVRNEQF
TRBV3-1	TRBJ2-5	AISPGGETQY
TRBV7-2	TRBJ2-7	ASSLDPGDLPEQY
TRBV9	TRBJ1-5	ASSPHPGRDQPQH
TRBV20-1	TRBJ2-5	SASGLAHETQY
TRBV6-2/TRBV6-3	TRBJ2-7	ATTGAIPPYEQY
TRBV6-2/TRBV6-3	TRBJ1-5	ASSPGTGIGNQPQH
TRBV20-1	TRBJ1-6	SASMGQANSPLH